This is a list of T cell receptor beta chains from one sample in a study of cytomegalovirus exposure and HLA in healthy donors. Produced via immunoSEQ multiplex PCR; TCRdb's table is partial and in-frame only. The table includes over 150,000 clones, 60% to 85% detected once. Specimen: PBMCs. Source of these receptors: a male donor in good health and CMV-seronegative. Both conserved end residues are part of each CDR3. The D gene is left open where the match is weak. Size values are once, few and many counts, or a class for expanded clones, and some rows have none.

v_call	j_call	clone_size	d_call	cdr3_aa	cdr3_nt
TRBV4-1	TRBJ1-2	.	TRBD1	CASSQEGKGADGYTF	TGCGCCAGCAGCCAAGAGGGCAAGGGGGCCGATGGCTACACCTTC
TRBV30	TRBJ1-6	once	.	CAWSQVDNSPLHF	TGTGCCTGGAGCCAGGTTGATAATTCACCCCTCCACTTT
TRBV5-1	TRBJ2-2	.	.	CASSLVGTGELFF	TGCGCCAGCAGCTTGGTCGGCACCGGGGAGCTGTTTTTT
TRBV21-1	TRBJ1-2	few	.	CASSKCASPNVGYTF	TGTGCCAGCAGCAAATGCGCTTCGCCGAACGTTGGCTACACCTTC
TRBV28	TRBJ2-7	few	.	CASGVIQGSDYEQYF	TGTGCCAGCGGGGTTATACAGGGTTCTGACTACGAGCAGTACTTC
TRBV27	TRBJ1-5	.	.	CASSFGGIGNQPQHF	TGTGCCAGCAGTTTTGGGGGCATCGGCAATCAGCCCCAGCATTTT
TRBV25-1	TRBJ1-6	.	TRBD1	CASSDRGRSPLHF	TGTGCCAGCTCCGACAGGGGGCGATCACCCCTCCACTTT
TRBV19	TRBJ2-1	.	.	CASSPRVTNEQFF	TGTGCCAGTAGTCCCCGGGTTACGAATGAGCAGTTCTTC
TRBV15	TRBJ1-1	.	.	CATSRDQNREAFF	TGTGCCACCAGCAGAGATCAAAACAGAGAAGCTTTCTTT
TRBV29-1	TRBJ2-3	.	TRBD2	CSVGMTSGSWIDTQYF	TGCAGCGTGGGAATGACTAGCGGGAGTTGGATAGATACGCAGTATTTT
TRBV5-8	TRBJ1-6	once	.	CASSLESVRRKLHF	TGTGCCAGCAGCTTGGAAAGCGTTCGGAGAAAACTCCACTTT
TRBV28	TRBJ1-6	.	TRBD1	CASSLSTPTGPLHF	TGTGCCAGCAGTTTATCCACCCCGACAGGGCCCCTCCACTTT
TRBV18	TRBJ2-7	.	.	CASSPPTYEQYF	TGTGCCAGCTCACCCCCCACCTACGAGCAGTACTTC
TRBV7-8	TRBJ2-1	.	TRBD2	CASSPSGRGSYNEQFF	TGTGCCAGCAGCCCAAGCGGGAGGGGGTCCTACAATGAGCAGTTCTTC
TRBV30	TRBJ2-1	once	TRBD2	CAWLSGSSYNEQFF	TGTGCCTGGTTAAGCGGGAGCTCCTACAATGAGCAGTTCTTC
TRBV19	TRBJ2-7	.	TRBD1	CASSMGQSFYEQYF	TGTGCCAGTAGTATGGGACAGAGCTTCTACGAGCAGTACTTC
TRBV28	TRBJ1-1	.	TRBD1	CASSLPGQAGSTEAFF	TGTGCCAGCAGTTTACCCGGACAGGCAGGGAGCACTGAAGCTTTCTTT
TRBV2	TRBJ1-2	.	.	CASSDRTSNYGYTF	TGTGCCAGCAGTGATCGGACATCAAACTATGGCTACACCTTC
TRBV5-1	TRBJ1-2	.	.	CASSDHSWGENGYTF	TGCGCCAGCAGCGACCACTCCTGGGGCGAGAATGGCTACACCTTC
TRBV7-3	TRBJ2-6	.	.	CASSFVGSSGANVLTF	TGTGCCAGCAGCTTTGTGGGGAGCTCTGGGGCCAACGTCCTGACTTTC
TRBV18	TRBJ2-7	.	TRBD2	CASSPPLAGNSYEQYF	TGTGCCAGCTCACCCCCTTTAGCGGGGAACTCCTACGAGCAGTACTTC
TRBV7-9	TRBJ1-1	.	.	CASTDNQGWSTEAFF	TGTGCCAGCACCGACAACCAGGGGTGGAGCACTGAAGCTTTCTTT
TRBV28	TRBJ2-1	.	TRBD2	CASLAGTSYNEQFF	TGTGCCAGCTTAGCGGGAACCTCCTACAATGAGCAGTTCTTC
TRBV7-9	TRBJ1-3	.	.	CASSWEGHSGNTIYF	TGTGCCAGCAGCTGGGAGGGCCACTCTGGAAACACCATATATTTT
TRBV6-5	TRBJ1-1	.	.	CAIGGITNTEAFF	TGTGCCATCGGGGGGATCACCAACACTGAAGCTTTCTTT
TRBV30	TRBJ1-5	.	.	CAVSTGYSNQPQHF	TGTGCCGTCTCGACAGGATATAGCAATCAGCCCCAGCATTTT
TRBV9	TRBJ2-2	.	.	CASSARLYRETGELFF	TGTGCCAGCAGCGCCCGCCTTTACAGGGAAACCGGGGAGCTGTTTTTT
TRBV5-4	TRBJ2-7	.	TRBD1	CASSGDSYEQYF	TGTGCCAGCAGCGGGGACAGCTACGAGCAGTACTTC
TRBV4-2	TRBJ2-3	.	.	CASSQERLSDTQYF	TGTGCCAGCAGCCAAGAAAGACTGTCAGATACGCAGTATTTT
TRBV6-1	TRBJ2-7	.	TRBD1	CASSSLDRENEQYF	TGTGCCAGCAGTTCTTTAGACAGGGAGAACGAGCAGTACTTC
TRBV11-2	TRBJ1-1	.	TRBD1	CASSLRQGNTEAFF	TGTGCCAGCAGCTTACGACAGGGGAACACTGAAGCTTTCTTT
TRBV5-1	TRBJ1-5	.	.	CASSLGGAAGQPQHF	TGCGCCAGCAGCTTAGGAGGGGCTGCGGGTCAGCCCCAGCATTTT
TRBV2	TRBJ1-4	.	.	CASSLGGSANEKLFF	TGTGCCAGCAGTCTGGGGGGTTCAGCTAATGAAAAACTGTTTTTT
TRBV19	TRBJ2-1	.	TRBD2	CASSIVGQRLAGVANEQFF	TGTGCCAGTAGTATAGTAGGTCAACGACTAGCGGGAGTTGCTAATGAGCAGTTCTTC
TRBV28	TRBJ1-2	once	.	CASSLGGNYGYTF	TGTGCCAGCAGTTTAGGGGGGAACTATGGCTACACCTTC
TRBV5-1	TRBJ2-1	.	TRBD2	CASSSTLRTSRPTDEQFF	TGCGCCAGCAGCTCTACTCTCCGGACTAGCCGCCCAACAGATGAGCAGTTCTTC
TRBV4-1	TRBJ1-6	.	.	CASSQTFVVSSYNSPLHF	TGCGCCAGCAGCCAAACTTTCGTGGTGAGCTCCTATAATTCACCCCTCCACTTT